This T cell receptor beta chain was sequenced for a study of T-cell reconstitution after alpha-beta-depleted transplantation in children. The germline V gene encodes CDR1 DFQATT and CDR2 SNEGSKA (reference sequence). The length of the CDR3 is 14 residues. Between the trimmed V and J ends, which lost 2 bases and 4 bases, there was a span of 11 bases. Library preparation (for TCRbeta) was performed with unique molecular identifiers. TCRdb used MiXCR to reprocess the PCR reads, holding one entry per CDR3 protein. The data show hundreds of thousands of distinct CDR3 sequences, with 8% to 9.5% seen just once and 5% to 7% held by the top ten. At least ten counts were recorded for this clonotype.

V usage is TRBV20-1 and J usage is TRBJ2-2; D not resolved. This specimen was PBMCs from the stem cell graft donor, taken from the stem cell graft. The sequence derives from a human donor who donated a stem cell graft to a child with acute lymphoblastic leukemia. The CDR3 protein is CSARPVQLTGELFF. Here the CDR3 DNA reads TGCAGTGCTAGACCCGTACAGCTCACCGGGGAGCTGTTTTTT.